These 8 T cell receptor beta chains came from one sample sequenced in a study of OX40 agonist ivuxolimab in advanced cancers. The protocol used for the library was the immunoSEQ multiplex PCR assay. Sourced from immuneACCESS, this table was stored by TCRdb with only in-frame sequences that have V and J called. A share of the clones is absent; for the studies checked, an unresolved V gene accounts for under half, and the remainder has no known explanation. The sample records 89,000 or so clones, roughly 89% of which are singletons. The top ten hold almost 8.5% of the sample. The material sequenced was CD4+ or CD8+ T cells sorted from blood, taken in a trial of the OX40 agonist ivuxolimab. Receptors were obtained from an adult with an advanced solid tumor such as melanoma, head and neck, liver or kidney cancer.

J is TRBJ2-7 and V is TRBV6-1; the D is unclear. This CDR3 comprises 13 residues. Germline lookup yields CDR1 MNHNS and CDR2 SASEGT. V was trimmed by 3 bases and J by 3 bases, leaving 9 bases between them. The CDR3: CASSDFLRYEQYF. The DNA for the CDR3 is TGTGCCAGCAGTGATTTTCTTCGCTACGAGCAGTACTTC.

The chain recombines TRBV2 with TRBJ1-5; no firm D call. The CDR3 loop spans 16 amino acids. CDR1 is SNHLY and CDR2 is FYNNEI in the germline V gene. Trimming cost V 4 bases and J 2 bases, with 15 bases left between them. CDR3 protein: CASSAGQPGGNQPQHF. CDR3 DNA: TGTGCCAGCAGTGCGGGTCAGCCTGGGGGCAATCAGCCCCAGCATTTT.

This sequence joins TRBV19 and TRBJ1-5, with 8 bases aligning to TRBD1. V shed 3 bases, J shed 7 bases, and the junction held 23 bases outside the gene matches. The CDR3 contains 20 residues. Germline values: CDR1 LNHDA, CDR2 SQIVND (reference sequence). The CDR3 loop is CASSMATHYGQGGGGQPQHF. The DNA of the CDR3 is TGTGCCAGTAGTATGGCTACGCATTACGGACAGGGTGGCGGAGGCCAGCCCCAGCATTTT. The whole variable domain, filled in from reference TRBV19 and TRBJ1-5, reads DGGITQSPKYLFRKEGQNVTLSCEQNLNHDAMYWYRQDPGQGLRLIYYSQIVNDFQKGDIAEGYSVSREKKESFPLTVTSAQKNPTAFYLCASSMATHYGQGGGGQPQHFGDGTRLSIL.

V gene TRBV30 combines with J gene TRBJ2-7, with TRBD2 matching over 12 bases. This CDR3 has 15 residues. J lost 4 bases, V lost 2 bases, and 6 bases had no gene match. Germline V CDR1 and CDR2: GTSNPN, SVGIG (reference sequence). CDR3 amino acids: CAWSWASGGAYEQYF. DNA for the CDR3: TGTGCCTGGAGTTGGGCTAGCGGGGGGGCTTACGAGCAGTACTTC.

This chain uses TRBV6-1 with TRBJ1-2; no definite D call. Germline V CDR1 and CDR2: MNHNS, SASEGT. Trimming took off 3 bases at V and 4 bases at J, with 15 bases between the two ends. The CDR3 extends over 15 amino acids. CDR3 nucleotide sequence: TGTGCCAGCAGTGATGGTCCGCGGACCATCTATGGCTACACCTTC. Amino acid sequence: CASSDGPRTIYGYTF.

V usage is TRBV28 and J usage is TRBJ2-1, with 7 positions matching TRBD2. The germline gives CDR1 MDHEN, CDR2 SYDVKM. V was pared by 7 bases and J by 10 bases, with 10 bases of the junction left unmatched. The CDR3 runs to 13 residues. The CDR3: CASKLQAAGEQFF. The CDR3, as DNA: TGTGCCAGCAAGCTACAGGCAGCGGGAGAGCAGTTCTTC.

The rearrangement joins TRBV2 to TRBJ2-7; 14 nucleotides agree with TRBD2. V was clipped by 5 bases and J by 4 bases; unmatched bases: 4. The CDR3 length is 15 residues. The germline V gene has CDR1 SNHLY and CDR2 FYNNEI. This CDR3 reads CASSWTSGGTYEQYF. The CDR3 coding sequence is TGTGCCAGCAGTTGGACTAGCGGGGGGACGTACGAGCAGTACTTC. Full variable domain (missing parts from reference TRBV2 and TRBJ2-7): EPEVTQTPSHQVTQMGQEVILRCVPISNHLYFYWYRQILGQKVEFLVSFYNNEISEKSEIFDDQFSVERPDGSNFTLKIRSTKLEDSAMYFCASSWTSGGTYEQYFGPGTRLTVT.

V usage is TRBV6-6 and J usage is TRBJ1-1; unclear D gene. The ends were cut back, 3 bases at V and 6 bases at J, with 11 bases in the middle. The CDR3 extends over 13 amino acids. Germline lookup yields CDR1 MNHNY and CDR2 SVGAGI (reference sequence). This CDR3 is CASSYTLTAEAFF. The CDR3 DNA follows: TGTGCCAGCAGTTATACTCTCACGGCTGAAGCTTTCTTT.